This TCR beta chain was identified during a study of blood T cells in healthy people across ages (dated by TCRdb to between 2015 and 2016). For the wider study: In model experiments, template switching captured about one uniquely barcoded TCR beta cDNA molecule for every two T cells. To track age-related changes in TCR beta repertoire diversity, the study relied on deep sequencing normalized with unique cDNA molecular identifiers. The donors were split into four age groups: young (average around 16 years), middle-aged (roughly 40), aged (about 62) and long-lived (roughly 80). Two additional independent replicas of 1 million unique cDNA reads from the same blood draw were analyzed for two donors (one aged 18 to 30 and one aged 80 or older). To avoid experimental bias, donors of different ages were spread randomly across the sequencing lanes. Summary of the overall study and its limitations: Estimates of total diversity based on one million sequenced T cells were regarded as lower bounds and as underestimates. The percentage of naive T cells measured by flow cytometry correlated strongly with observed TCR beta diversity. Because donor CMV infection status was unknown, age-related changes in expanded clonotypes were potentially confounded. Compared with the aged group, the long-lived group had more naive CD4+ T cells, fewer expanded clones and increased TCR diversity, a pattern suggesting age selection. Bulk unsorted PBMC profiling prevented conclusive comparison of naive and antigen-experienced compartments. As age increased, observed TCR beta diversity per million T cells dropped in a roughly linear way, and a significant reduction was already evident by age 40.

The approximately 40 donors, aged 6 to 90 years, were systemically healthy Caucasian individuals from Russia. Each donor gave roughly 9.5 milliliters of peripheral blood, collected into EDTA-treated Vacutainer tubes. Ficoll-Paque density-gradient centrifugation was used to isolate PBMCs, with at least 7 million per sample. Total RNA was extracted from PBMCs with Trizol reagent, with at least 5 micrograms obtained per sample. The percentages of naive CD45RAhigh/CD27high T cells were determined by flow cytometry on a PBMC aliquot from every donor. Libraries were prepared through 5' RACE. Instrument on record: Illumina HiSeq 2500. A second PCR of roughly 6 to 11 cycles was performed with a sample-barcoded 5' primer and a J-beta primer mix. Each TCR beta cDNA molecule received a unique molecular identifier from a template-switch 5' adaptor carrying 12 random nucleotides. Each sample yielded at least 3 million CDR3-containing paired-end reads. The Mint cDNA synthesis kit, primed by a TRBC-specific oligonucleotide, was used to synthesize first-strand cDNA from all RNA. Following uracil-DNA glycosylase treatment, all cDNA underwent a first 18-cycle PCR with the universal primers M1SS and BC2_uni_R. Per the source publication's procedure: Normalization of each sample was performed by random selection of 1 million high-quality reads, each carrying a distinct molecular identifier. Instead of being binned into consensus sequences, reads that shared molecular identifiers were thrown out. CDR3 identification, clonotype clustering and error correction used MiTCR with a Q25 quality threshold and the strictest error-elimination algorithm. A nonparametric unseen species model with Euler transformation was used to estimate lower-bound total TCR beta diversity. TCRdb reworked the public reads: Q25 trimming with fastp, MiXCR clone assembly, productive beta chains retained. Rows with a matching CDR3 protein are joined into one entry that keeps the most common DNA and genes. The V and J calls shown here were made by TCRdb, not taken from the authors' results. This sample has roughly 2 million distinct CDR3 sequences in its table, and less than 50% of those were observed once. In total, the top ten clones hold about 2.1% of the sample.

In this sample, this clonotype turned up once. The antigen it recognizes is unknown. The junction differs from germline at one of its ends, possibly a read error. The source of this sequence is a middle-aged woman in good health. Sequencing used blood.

The CDR3 protein sequence reads: CAGSLGAGLVNEQYF. The DNA sequence is given as TGTGCCGGCAGCTTAGGGGCAGGGCTGGTCAATGAGCAGTACTTC. The V and J segments used are TRBV7-9 and TRBJ2-7, with TRBD1 perhaps the D gene, on 5 matching bases. CDR1 and CDR2 (SEHNR, FQNEAQ) derive from the germline V gene (reference sequence). Its CDR3 holds 15 amino acids, cysteine through phenylalanine. The retained sequence is limited to the CDR3, 45 bases, with the frame set at the first base. Extended through the reference TRBV7-9 and TRBJ2-7 proteins, this CDR3 yields the full variable domain: DTGVSQNPRHKITKRGQNVTFRCDPISEHNRLYWYRQTLGQGPEFLTYFQNEAQLEKSRLLSDRFSAERPKGSFSTLEIQRTEQGDSAMYLCAGSLGAGLVNEQYFGPGTRLTVT.